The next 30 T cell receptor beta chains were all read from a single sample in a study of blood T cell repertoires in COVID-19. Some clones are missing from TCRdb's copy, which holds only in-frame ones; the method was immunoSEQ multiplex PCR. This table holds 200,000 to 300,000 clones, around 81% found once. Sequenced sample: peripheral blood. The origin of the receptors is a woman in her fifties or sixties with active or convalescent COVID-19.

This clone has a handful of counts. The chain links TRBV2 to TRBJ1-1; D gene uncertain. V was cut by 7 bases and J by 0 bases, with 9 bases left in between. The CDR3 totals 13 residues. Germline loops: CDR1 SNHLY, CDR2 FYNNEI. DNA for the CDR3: TGTGCCAGCATGATTTACATGAACACTGAAGCTTTCTTT. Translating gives CASMIYMNTEAFF. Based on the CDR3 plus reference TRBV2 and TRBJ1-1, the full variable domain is EPEVTQTPSHQVTQMGQEVILRCVPISNHLYFYWYRQILGQKVEFLVSFYNNEISEKSEIFDDQFSVERPDGSNFTLKIRSTKLEDSAMYFCASMIYMNTEAFFGQGTRLTVV.

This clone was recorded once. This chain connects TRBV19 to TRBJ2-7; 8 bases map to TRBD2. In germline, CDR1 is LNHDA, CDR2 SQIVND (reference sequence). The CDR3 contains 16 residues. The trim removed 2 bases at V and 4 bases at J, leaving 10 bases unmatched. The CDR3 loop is CASSISSGTRVYEQYF. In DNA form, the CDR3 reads TGTGCCAGTAGTATATCCTCCGGGACTAGGGTTTACGAGCAGTACTTC. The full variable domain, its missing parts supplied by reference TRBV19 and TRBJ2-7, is DGGITQSPKYLFRKEGQNVTLSCEQNLNHDAMYWYRQDPGQGLRLIYYSQIVNDFQKGDIAEGYSVSREKKESFPLTVTSAQKNPTAFYLCASSISSGTRVYEQYFGPGTRLTVT.

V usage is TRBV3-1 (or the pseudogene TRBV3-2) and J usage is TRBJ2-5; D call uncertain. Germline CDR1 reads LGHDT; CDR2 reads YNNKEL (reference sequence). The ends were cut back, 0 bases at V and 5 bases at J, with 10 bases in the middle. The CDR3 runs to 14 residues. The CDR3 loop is CASSQDMAWETQYF. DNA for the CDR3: TGTGCCAGCAGCCAAGATATGGCCTGGGAGACCCAGTACTTC.

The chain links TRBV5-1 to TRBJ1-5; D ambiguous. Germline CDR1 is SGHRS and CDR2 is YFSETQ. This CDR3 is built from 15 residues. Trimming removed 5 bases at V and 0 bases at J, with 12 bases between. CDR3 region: CASREGLGSNQPQHF. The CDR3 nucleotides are TGCGCCAGCAGGGAGGGTTTGGGTAGCAATCAGCCCCAGCATTTT.

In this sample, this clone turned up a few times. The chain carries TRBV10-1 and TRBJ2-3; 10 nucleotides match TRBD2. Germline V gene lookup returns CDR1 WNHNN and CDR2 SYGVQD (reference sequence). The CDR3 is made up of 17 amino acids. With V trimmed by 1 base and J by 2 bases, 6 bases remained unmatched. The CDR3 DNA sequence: TGCGCCAGCAGTGAGTTAATTAGCGGGGGGTACACAGATACGCAGTATTTT. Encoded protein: CASSELISGGYTDTQYF.

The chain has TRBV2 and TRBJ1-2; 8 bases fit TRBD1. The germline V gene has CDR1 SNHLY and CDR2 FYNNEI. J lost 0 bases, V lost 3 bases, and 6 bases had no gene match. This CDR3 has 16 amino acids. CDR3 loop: CASSESGTGTNYGYTF. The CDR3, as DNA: TGTGCCAGCAGTGAGAGTGGGACAGGTACTAACTATGGCTACACCTTC.

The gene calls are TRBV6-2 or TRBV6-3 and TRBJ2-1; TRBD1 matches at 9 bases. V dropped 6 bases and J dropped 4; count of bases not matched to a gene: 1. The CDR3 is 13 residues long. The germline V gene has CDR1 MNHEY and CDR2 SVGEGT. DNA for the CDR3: TGTGCCAGCAGCGGGACAGGGTACAATGAGCAGTTCTTC. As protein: CASSGTGYNEQFF.

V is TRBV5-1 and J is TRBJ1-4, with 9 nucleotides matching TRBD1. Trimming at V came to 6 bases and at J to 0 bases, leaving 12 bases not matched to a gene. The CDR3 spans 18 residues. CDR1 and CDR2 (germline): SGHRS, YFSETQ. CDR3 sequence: CASKPGQGRGSTNEKLFF. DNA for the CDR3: TGCGCCAGCAAACCGGGACAGGGTAGAGGATCAACTAATGAAAAACTGTTTTTT. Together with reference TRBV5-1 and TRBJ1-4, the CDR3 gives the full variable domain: KAGVTQTPRYLIKTRGQQVTLSCSPISGHRSVSWYQQTPGQGLQFLFEYFSETQRNKGNFPGRFSGRQFSNSRSEMNVSTLELGDSALYLCASKPGQGRGSTNEKLFFGSGTQLSVL.

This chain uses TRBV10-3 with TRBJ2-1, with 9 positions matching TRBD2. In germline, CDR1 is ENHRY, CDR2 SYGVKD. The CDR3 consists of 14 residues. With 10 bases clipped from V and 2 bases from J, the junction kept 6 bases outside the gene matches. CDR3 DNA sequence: TGTGCCACCAATAGCGGGAGCCCCTACAATGAGCAGTTCTTC. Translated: CATNSGSPYNEQFF.

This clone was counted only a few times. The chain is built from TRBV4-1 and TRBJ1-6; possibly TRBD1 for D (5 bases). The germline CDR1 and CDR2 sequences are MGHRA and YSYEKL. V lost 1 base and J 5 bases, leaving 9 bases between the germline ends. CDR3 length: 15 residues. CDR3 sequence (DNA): TGCGCCAGCAGCCAAGTTTTCAGGGATAATTCACCCCTCCACTTT. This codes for CASSQVFRDNSPLHF.

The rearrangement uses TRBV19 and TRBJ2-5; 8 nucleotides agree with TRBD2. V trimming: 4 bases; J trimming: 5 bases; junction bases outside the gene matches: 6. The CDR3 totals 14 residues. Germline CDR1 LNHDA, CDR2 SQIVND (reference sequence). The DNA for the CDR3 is TGTGCCAGTAGTACCCGGGGGGGGAGGGAGACCCAGTACTTC. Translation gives CASSTRGGRETQYF.

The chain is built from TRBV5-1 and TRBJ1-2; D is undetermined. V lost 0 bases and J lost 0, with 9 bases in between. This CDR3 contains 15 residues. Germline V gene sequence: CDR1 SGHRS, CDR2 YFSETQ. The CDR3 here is CASSLALGANYGYTF. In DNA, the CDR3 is TGCGCCAGCAGCTTGGCCCTGGGAGCTAACTATGGCTACACCTTC.

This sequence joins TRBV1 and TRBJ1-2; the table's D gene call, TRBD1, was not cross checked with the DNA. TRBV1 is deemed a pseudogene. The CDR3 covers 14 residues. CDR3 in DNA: TGCACCAGCAGCCAAGAGGGCAGGGGTGATGGCTACACCTTC. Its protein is CTSSQEGRGDGYTF.

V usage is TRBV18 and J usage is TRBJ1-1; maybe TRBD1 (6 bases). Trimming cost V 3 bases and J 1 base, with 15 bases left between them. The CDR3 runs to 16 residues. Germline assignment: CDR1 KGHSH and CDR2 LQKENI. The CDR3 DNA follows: TGTGCCAGCTCACCTCCTCAGACAGGCAGGAACACTGAAGCTTTCTTT. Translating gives CASSPPQTGRNTEAFF.

Here the CDR3 reads CAWTLSGGADTQYF. The CDR3, as DNA: TGTGCCTGGACCCTTAGCGGGGGCGCAGATACGCAGTATTTT. This sequence joins TRBV30 and TRBJ2-3; TRBD2 agrees at 9 bases. Germline assignment: CDR1 GTSNPN and CDR2 SVGIG (reference sequence). Trimming took 4 bases from V and 4 from J; bases not matched to a gene: 6. This CDR3 comprises 14 residues.

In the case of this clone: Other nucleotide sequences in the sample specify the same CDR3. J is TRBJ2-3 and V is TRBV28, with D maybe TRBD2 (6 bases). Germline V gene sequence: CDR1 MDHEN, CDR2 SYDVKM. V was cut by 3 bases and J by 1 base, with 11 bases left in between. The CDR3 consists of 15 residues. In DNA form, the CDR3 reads TGTGCCAGCAGTTTGGTGGGGGGAGGCACAGATACGCAGTATTTT. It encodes CASSLVGGGTDTQYF.

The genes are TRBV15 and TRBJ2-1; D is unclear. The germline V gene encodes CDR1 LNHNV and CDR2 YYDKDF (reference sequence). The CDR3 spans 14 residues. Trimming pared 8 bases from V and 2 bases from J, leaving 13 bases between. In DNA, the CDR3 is TGTGCCACCTCAGACACAAGCCCCTACAATGAGCAGTTCTTC. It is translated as CATSDTSPYNEQFF.

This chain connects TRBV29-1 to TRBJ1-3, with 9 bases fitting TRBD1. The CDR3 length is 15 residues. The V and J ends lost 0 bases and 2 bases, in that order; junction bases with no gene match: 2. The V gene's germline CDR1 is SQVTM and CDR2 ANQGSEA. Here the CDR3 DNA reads TGCAGCGTTGAAGATCGGACAGGGGCTGGAAACACCATATATTTT. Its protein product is CSVEDRTGAGNTIYF.

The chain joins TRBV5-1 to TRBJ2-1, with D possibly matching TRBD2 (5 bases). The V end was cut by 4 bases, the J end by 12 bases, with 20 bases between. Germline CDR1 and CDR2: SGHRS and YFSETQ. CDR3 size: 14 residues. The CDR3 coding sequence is TGCGCCAGCAGCCCGTCTTCCGGAGGTCTTATGCAGTTCTTC. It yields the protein CASSPSSGGLMQFF.

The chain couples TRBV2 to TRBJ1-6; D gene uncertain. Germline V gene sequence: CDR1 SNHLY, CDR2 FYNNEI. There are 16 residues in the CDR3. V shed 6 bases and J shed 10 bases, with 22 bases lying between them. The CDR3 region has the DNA TGTGCCAGCAGGCCATTGAGTACGTTAAGGAGGTCACCCCTCCACTTT. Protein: CASRPLSTLRRSPLHF.

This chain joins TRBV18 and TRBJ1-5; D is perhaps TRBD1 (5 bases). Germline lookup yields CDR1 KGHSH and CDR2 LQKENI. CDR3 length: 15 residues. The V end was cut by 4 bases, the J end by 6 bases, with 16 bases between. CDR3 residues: CASSRSGRDTQPQHF. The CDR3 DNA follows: TGTGCCAGCTCACGGTCAGGGAGGGATACTCAGCCCCAGCATTTT.

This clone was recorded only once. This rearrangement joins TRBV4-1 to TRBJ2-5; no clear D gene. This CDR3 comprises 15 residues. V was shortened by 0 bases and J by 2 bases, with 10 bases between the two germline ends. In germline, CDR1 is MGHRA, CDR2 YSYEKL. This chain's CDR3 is CASSQDSTLQETQYF. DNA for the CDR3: TGCGCCAGCAGCCAAGATTCCACTTTACAAGAGACCCAGTACTTC.

This CDR3 is CASSLLGETQYF. The CDR3 DNA sequence: TGTGCCAGCAGTTTACTAGGAGAGACCCAGTACTTC. This chain links TRBV28 with TRBJ2-5; D uncertain. Germline CDR1 MDHEN, CDR2 SYDVKM. V dropped 2 bases and J dropped 4 bases, with 5 bases sitting between them. This CDR3 region has 12 residues.

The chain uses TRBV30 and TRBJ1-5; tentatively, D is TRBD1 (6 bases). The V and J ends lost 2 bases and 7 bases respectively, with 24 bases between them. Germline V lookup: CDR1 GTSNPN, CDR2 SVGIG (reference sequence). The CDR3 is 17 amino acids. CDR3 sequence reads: CAWSLNRDTRGDQPQHF. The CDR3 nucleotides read TGTGCCTGGAGTCTTAACCGGGACACCCGAGGGGACCAGCCCCAGCATTTT. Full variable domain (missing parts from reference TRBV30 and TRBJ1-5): SQTIHQWPATLVQPVGSPLSLECTVEGTSNPNLYWYRQAAGRGLQLLFYSVGIGQISSEVPQNLSASRPQDRQFILSSKKLLLSDSGFYLCAWSLNRDTRGDQPQHFGDGTRLSIL.

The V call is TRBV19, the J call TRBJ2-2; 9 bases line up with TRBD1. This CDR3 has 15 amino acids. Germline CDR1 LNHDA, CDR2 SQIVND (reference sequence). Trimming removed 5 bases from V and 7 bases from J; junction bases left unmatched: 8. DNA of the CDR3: TGTGCCAGTAGTGCCCGGGACAGGGAAATCGGGGAGCTGTTTTTT. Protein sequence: CASSARDREIGELFF.

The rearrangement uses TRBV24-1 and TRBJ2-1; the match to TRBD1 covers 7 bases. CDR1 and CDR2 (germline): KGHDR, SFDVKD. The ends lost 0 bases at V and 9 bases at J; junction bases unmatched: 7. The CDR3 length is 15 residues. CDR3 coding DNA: TGTGCCACCAGTGATTTGTACCAGGGGGAACTTGAGCAGTTCTTC. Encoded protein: CATSDLYQGELEQFF.

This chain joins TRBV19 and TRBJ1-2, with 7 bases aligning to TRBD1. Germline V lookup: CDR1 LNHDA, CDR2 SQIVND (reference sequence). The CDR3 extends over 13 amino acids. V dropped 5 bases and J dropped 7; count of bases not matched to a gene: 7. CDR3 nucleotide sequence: TGTGCCAGTAGTCAGACAGGGACTGCTGGCTACACCTTC. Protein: CASSQTGTAGYTF.

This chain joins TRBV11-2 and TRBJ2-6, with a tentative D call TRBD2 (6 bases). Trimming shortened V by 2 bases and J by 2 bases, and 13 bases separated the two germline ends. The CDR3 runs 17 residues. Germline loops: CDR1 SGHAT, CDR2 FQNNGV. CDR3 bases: TGTGCCAGCAGCTTAACGGGAGTAATAGCTGGGGCCAACGTCCTGACTTTC. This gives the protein CASSLTGVIAGANVLTF.

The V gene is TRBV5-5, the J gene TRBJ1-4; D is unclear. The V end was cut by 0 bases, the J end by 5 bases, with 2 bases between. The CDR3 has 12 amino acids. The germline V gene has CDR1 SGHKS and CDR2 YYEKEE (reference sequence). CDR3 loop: CASSLVNEKLFF. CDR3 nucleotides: TGTGCCAGCAGCTTGGTAAATGAAAAACTGTTTTTT.

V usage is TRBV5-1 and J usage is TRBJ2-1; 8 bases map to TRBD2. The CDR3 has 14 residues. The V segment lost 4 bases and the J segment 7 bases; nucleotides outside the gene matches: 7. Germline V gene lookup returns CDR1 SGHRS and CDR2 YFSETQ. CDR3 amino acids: CASSVAGLLNEQFF. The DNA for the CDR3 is TGCGCCAGCAGCGTAGCGGGGCTCCTGAATGAGCAGTTCTTC. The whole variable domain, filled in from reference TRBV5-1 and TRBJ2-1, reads KAGVTQTPRYLIKTRGQQVTLSCSPISGHRSVSWYQQTPGQGLQFLFEYFSETQRNKGNFPGRFSGRQFSNSRSEMNVSTLELGDSALYLCASSVAGLLNEQFFGPGTRLTVL.